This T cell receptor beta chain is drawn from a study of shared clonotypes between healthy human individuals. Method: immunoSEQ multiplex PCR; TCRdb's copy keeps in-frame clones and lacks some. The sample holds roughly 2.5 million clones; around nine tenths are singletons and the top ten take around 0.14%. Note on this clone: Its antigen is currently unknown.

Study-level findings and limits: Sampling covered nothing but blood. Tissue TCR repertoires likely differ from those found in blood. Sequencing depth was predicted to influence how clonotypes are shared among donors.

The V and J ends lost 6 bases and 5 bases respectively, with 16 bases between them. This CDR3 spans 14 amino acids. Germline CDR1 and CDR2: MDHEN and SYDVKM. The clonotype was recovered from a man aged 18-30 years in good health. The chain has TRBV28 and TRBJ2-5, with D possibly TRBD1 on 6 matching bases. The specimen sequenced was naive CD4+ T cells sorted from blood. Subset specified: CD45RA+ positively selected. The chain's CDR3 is CASRPPDGGETQYF. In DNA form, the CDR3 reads TGTGCCAGCAGACCGCCCGATGGGGGCGAGACCCAGTACTTC.